Listed here are 10 T cell receptor beta chains from one sample, sequenced in a study of cytomegalovirus exposure and HLA in healthy donors. Amplification used 60 Vbeta primers and 13 Jbeta primers. Produced via immunoSEQ multiplex PCR; TCRdb's table is partial and in-frame only. Of hundreds of thousands of clones listed, about 75% are singletons. Sequenced input: PBMCs. These receptors were collected from a male donor in good health and CMV-seronegative.

The chain combines TRBV28 with TRBJ2-1; 8 nucleotides agree with TRBD2. The CDR3 loop spans 15 amino acids. The V and J ends lost 6 bases and 6 bases, in that order; junction bases with no gene match: 10. Germline values: CDR1 MDHEN, CDR2 SYDVKM. CDR3 residues: CASSPGGERGNEQFF. The CDR3 nucleotides are TGTGCCAGCAGCCCGGGGGGGGAGCGCGGCAATGAGCAGTTCTTC.

CDR3 amino acids: CASSLWDYEETQYF. The DNA for the CDR3 is TGTGCCAGCAGCTTGTGGGACTATGAAGAGACCCAGTACTTC. This chain joins TRBV5-4 and TRBJ2-5; TRBD2 matches 7 bases. The CDR3 is 14 residues long. Germline V gene sequence: CDR1 SGHNT, CDR2 YYREEE (reference sequence). The V and J ends lost 1 base and 3 bases, in that order; junction bases with no gene match: 3.

The chain couples TRBV29-1 to TRBJ1-5; tentative D call: TRBD1 (6 bases). The CDR3 is made up of 15 amino acids. With 4 bases removed from V and 4 bases from J, the gap between germline ends came to 17 bases. Germline V gives CDR1 SQVTM, CDR2 ANQGSEA. CDR3 DNA sequence: TGCAGCGTTGGTCTAGGGGGAGGGGAAAATCAGCCCCAGCATTTT. Protein sequence: CSVGLGGGENQPQHF.

This sequence joins TRBV27 and TRBJ1-4; 9 bases line up with TRBD1. J lost 8 bases, V lost 5 bases, and 15 bases had no gene match. This CDR3 contains 17 residues. The V gene's germline CDR1 is MNHEY and CDR2 SMNVEV (reference sequence). This CDR3 reads CASSLRTGVPSREKLFF. In nucleotides, the CDR3 is TGTGCCAGCAGTCTAAGGACAGGGGTCCCTTCGAGGGAAAAACTGTTTTTT.

The V call is TRBV4-3, the J call TRBJ2-1; 9 nucleotides match TRBD2. CDR3 length: 15 residues. Germline V lookup: CDR1 LGHNA, CDR2 YSLEER. V dropped 4 bases and J dropped 7; count of bases not matched to a gene: 8. This CDR3 reads CASSPVAGEGNEQFF. CDR3 in DNA: TGCGCCAGCAGCCCCGTAGCGGGAGAGGGGAATGAGCAGTTCTTC.

This clone was picked up a small number of times. This chain links TRBV10-3 with TRBJ1-1; perhaps TRBD1 as D (5 bases). This CDR3 is built from 15 residues. Germline V lookup: CDR1 ENHRY, CDR2 SYGVKD. V was cut by 6 bases and J by 0 bases, with 14 bases left in between. As DNA, the CDR3 is TGTGCCATCAGCCCGGGGGGGGATTTGAACACTGAAGCTTTCTTT. This translates into CAISPGGDLNTEAFF.

The rearrangement links TRBV12-5 to TRBJ2-3; maybe TRBD1 (6 bases). Germline V gives CDR1 LGHNT, CDR2 FRNRAP. V lost 6 bases and J lost 2, with 12 bases in between. The CDR3 is 14 amino acids. CDR3: CASGAGAVTDTQYF. The CDR3 DNA follows: TGTGCTAGTGGGGCAGGGGCGGTCACAGATACGCAGTATTTT.

The chain joins TRBV1 to TRBJ2-4; TRBD1, as called in the table, went unchecked against the DNA. TRBV1 is a known pseudogene. CDR3 size: 15 residues. The CDR3 spells CTSSRGQIAKNIQYF. CDR3 nucleotide sequence: TGCACCAGCAGCCGGGGACAGATAGCCAAAAACATTCAGTACTTC.

The chain is built from TRBV18 and TRBJ2-4; 7 bases map to TRBD1. V shed 3 bases and J 8 bases; nucleotides not matched to a gene: 4. The CDR3 length is 13 residues. In germline, CDR1 is KGHSH, CDR2 LQKENI. The CDR3 sequence is CASSPDRVDIQYF. Here the CDR3 DNA reads TGTGCCAGCTCACCCGACAGGGTTGACATTCAGTACTTC.

In this sample, this clone turned up a few times. The V and J genes are TRBV7-2 and TRBJ1-4; 10 positions agree with TRBD1. The CDR3 spans 14 residues. Per germline, CDR1 SGHTA and CDR2 FQGNSA. With 3 bases clipped from V and 6 bases from J, the junction kept 1 base outside the gene matches. CDR3 residues: CASSFGTGDEKLFF. The CDR3 DNA is TGTGCCAGCAGCTTCGGGACAGGGGATGAAAAACTGTTTTTT. The whole variable domain, filled in from reference TRBV7-2 and TRBJ1-4, reads GAGVSQSPSNKVTEKGKDVELRCDPISGHTALYWYRQSLGQGLEFLIYFQGNSAPDKSGLPSDRFSAERTGGSVSTLTIQRTQQEDSAVYLCASSFGTGDEKLFFGSGTQLSVL.